The 7 T cell receptor beta chains presented below share a single source sample, sequenced in a study of tumor-infiltrating lymphocytes in primary liver carcinoma. The source of the blood RNA was unsorted whole blood, and germline DNA was extracted as well. Priming with a constant-region primer yielded TCR beta cDNA from 400 to 500 ng total RNA. Three rounds of nested multiplex PCR with slightly modified ARM-PCR produced TCR beta libraries. It was with TRBV1-TRBV30 forward primers and a C-beta reverse primer that the first two PCR rounds were run, at around 11 cycles each. TCRdb re-analysed the multiplex PCR reads in MiXCR, keeping a single row per CDR3 protein. The sample has around 210,000 distinct CDR3 sequences; around 60% are singletons. Sequences were obtained from peripheral blood. The receptors were gathered from a woman in her sixties with primary liver carcinoma and hepatitis B virus infection.

In this sample, this clonotype turned up many times. This rearrangement joins TRBV12-3 or TRBV12-4 to TRBJ2-5, with 11 bases fitting TRBD2. The junction had 11 bases not matched to a gene; V was cut back by 6 bases and J by 5 bases. This CDR3 has 16 amino acids. The CDR3 DNA is TGTGCCAGCAGCCCCGGGACTAGCGGCACTGAGGAGACCCAGTACTTC. Its protein product is CASSPGTSGTEETQYF.

The chain is built from TRBV6-5 and TRBJ1-1, with 7 positions matching TRBD1. Per germline, CDR1 MNHEY and CDR2 SVGAGI. V shed 5 bases and J 5 bases; nucleotides not matched to a gene: 2. The CDR3 is made up of 12 amino acids. CDR3 sequence: CASSRDSTEAFF. The DNA for the CDR3 is TGTGCCAGCAGTCGGGACAGTACTGAAGCTTTCTTT.

As concerns this clonotype: This clone may be a read error of a much larger clone one base away. The V gene is TRBV12-3 or TRBV12-4, the J gene TRBJ2-6, with D hard to call. Trimming stripped 1 base from V and 0 bases from J, with 7 bases between. The CDR3 length is 16 residues. The CDR3 loop reads CASSLGTFSGANVLTF. The CDR3 region has the DNA TGTGCCAGCAGTTTAGGCACTTTCTCTGGGGCCAACGTCCTGACTTTC.

The chain joins TRBV11-2 to TRBJ2-7; D is perhaps TRBD2 (6 bases). Trimming left V 5 bases short and J 9 bases short, with 23 bases between. The germline CDR1 and CDR2 sequences are SGHAT and FQNNGV. The CDR3 consists of 15 residues. CDR3 sequence reads: CASSPRSGADCGQYF. The CDR3 bases are TGTGCCAGCAGCCCCCGATCGGGAGCGGATTGCGGGCAGTACTTC.

This clonotype was recorded many times. The CDR3 nucleotides read TGTGCCAGCAGCTTGGAGGTTAACTCTTGGGCCCAGTACTTC. This encodes CASSLEVNSWAQYF. The genes are TRBV5-5 and TRBJ2-5; D gene uncertain. Trimming shortened V by 0 bases and J by 9 bases, and 15 bases separated the two germline ends. Germline CDR1 SGHKS, CDR2 YYEKEE (reference sequence). This CDR3 is 14 amino acids long.

CDR3 bases: TGTGCCAGCAGTTACGGGACTAGTAGGAGGGCACGTGGTGGGGAAGAGACCCAGTACTTC. Translation gives CASSYGTSRRARGGEETQYF. The V call is TRBV6-6, the J call TRBJ2-5; TRBD2 aligns across 8 bases. This CDR3 region has 20 residues. Germline loops: CDR1 MNHNY, CDR2 SVGAGI (reference sequence). V was pared by 2 bases and J by 3 bases, with 20 bases of the junction left unmatched.

Of note for this clonotype: A read error may explain this, as a much larger clone is one base away. The CDR3 sequence: CASSQYSGSGEYF. CDR3 nucleotide sequence: TGTGCCAGCAGCCAATATAGTGGGAGCGGGGAGTACTTC. V and J are TRBV4-2 and TRBJ2-7; TRBD2 aligns across 7 bases. The J segment lost 11 bases and the V segment lost 2 bases, leaving 9 bases of the junction unmatched. The CDR3 contains 13 residues. Germline V gene data show CDR1 as LGHNA and CDR2 as YNFKEQ.